One and the same sample provided the 10 T cell receptor beta chains below, sequenced in a study of T cells in Graves' hyperthyroidism and ophthalmopathy. TCR beta CDR3 regions were amplified from RNA transcripts. HTBI primers drove first-round RT-PCR of the TCR CDR3. TCRdb ran MiXCR on the multiplex PCR reads and lists one entry per CDR3 protein. The table has more than 300,000 distinct CDR3 sequences, approximately 15% seen once. What was sequenced was blood. The origin of the receptors is a woman in her fifties or sixties with Graves' hyperthyroidism.

The sample holds a few counts of this clonotype. V and J are TRBV18 and TRBJ2-2; 7 nucleotides match TRBD1. The V segment lost 7 bases and the J segment 2 bases; nucleotides outside the gene matches: 4. Per germline, CDR1 KGHSH and CDR2 LQKENI. The CDR3 extends over 14 amino acids. The CDR3 DNA sequence: TGTGCCAGCTTCCGGGACAGAAACACCGGGGAGCTGTTTTTT. Translation: CASFRDRNTGELFF.

CDR3 sequence: CATSPGQGGNQPQHF. DNA for the CDR3: TGTGCCACCAGCCCGGGACAGGGGGGCAATCAGCCCCAGCATTTT. This rearrangement joins TRBV24-1 to TRBJ1-5, with 11 bases lining up with TRBD1. CDR3 length: 15 residues. Looked up from germline, CDR1 is KGHDR and CDR2 is SFDVKD. The V and J ends lost 7 bases and 2 bases, in that order; junction bases with no gene match: 3.

The sample holds many counts of this clonotype. The V gene is TRBV30, the J gene TRBJ1-2, with TRBD1 as a possible D gene (6 bases). CDR1 and CDR2 (germline): GTSNPN, SVGIG (reference sequence). V gave up 4 bases and J gave up 8 bases, with 23 bases separating them. This CDR3 has 15 amino acids. CDR3: CAWNRKAFGGRGYTF. CDR3 DNA: TGTGCCTGGAATAGGAAAGCGTTCGGGGGGCGCGGCTACACCTTC.

V is TRBV10-3 and J is TRBJ2-7; 13 bases align to TRBD2. V trimming: 3 bases; J trimming: 7 bases; junction bases outside the gene matches: 12. This CDR3 has 17 amino acids. Germline CDR1 ENHRY, CDR2 SYGVKD. CDR3 DNA: TGTGCCATCAGTGATCCGACTAGCGGGAGGAGTCTGCGTGAGCAGTACTTC. This encodes CAISDPTSGRSLREQYF.

This clonotype was picked up many times. The CDR3 is CASRDTSSTETQYF. CDR3 nucleotide sequence: TGTGCCAGCAGAGACACTAGCTCGACGGAGACCCAGTACTTC. The chain couples TRBV2 to TRBJ2-5; tentative D call: TRBD2 (6 bases). Germline V gives CDR1 SNHLY, CDR2 FYNNEI. The V and J ends lost 6 bases and 5 bases respectively, with 16 bases between them. There are 14 residues in the CDR3.

The V call is TRBV29-1, the J call TRBJ2-3, with TRBD2 identical over 7 bases. CDR3 length equals 16 residues. Looked up from germline, CDR1 is SQVTM and CDR2 is ANQGSEA. Trimming at V came to 6 bases and at J to 3 bases, leaving 15 bases not matched to a gene. The chain's CDR3 is CSVSLLGREVTDTQYF. CDR3 bases: TGCAGCGTCTCCCTATTGGGACGGGAGGTAACAGATACGCAGTATTTT.

The chain recombines TRBV27 with TRBJ2-7, with 8 bases fitting TRBD1. The CDR3 spans 11 residues. Germline CDR1 and CDR2: MNHEY and SMNVEV (reference sequence). With V trimmed by 10 bases and J by 7 bases, 6 bases remained unmatched. CDR3 sequence: CATDRGLEQYF. CDR3 nucleotide sequence: TGTGCCACTGACAGGGGCTTGGAGCAGTACTTC.

This clonotype was recorded a few times. The rearrangement uses TRBV6-1 and TRBJ2-2; tentative D call: TRBD1 (6 bases). V dropped 2 bases and J dropped 5 bases, with 21 bases sitting between them. This CDR3 comprises 18 residues. CDR1 MNHNS and CDR2 SASEGT come from the germline V gene. The CDR3 DNA reads TGTGCCAGCAGTGAACTAGACAGGAGACCTTTTGTAACCGGGGAGCTGTTTTTT. Its translation is CASSELDRRPFVTGELFF.

The V and J genes are TRBV12-3 or TRBV12-4 and TRBJ1-1; D gene uncertain. This CDR3 has 14 residues. V was shortened by 5 bases and J by 0 bases, with 10 bases between the two germline ends. The CDR3 spells CASSPDDLNTEAFF. As DNA, the CDR3 is TGTGCCAGCAGTCCCGACGACTTGAACACTGAAGCTTTCTTT.

This clonotype was seen ten or more times. The chain has TRBV7-2 and TRBJ2-1, with 10 nucleotides matching TRBD2. The CDR3 totals 17 residues. With V trimmed by 2 bases and J by 6 bases, 10 bases remained unmatched. Per germline, CDR1 SGHTA and CDR2 FQGNSA. The CDR3 here is CASSLIIAGGIFNEQFF. In nucleotides, the CDR3 is TGTGCCAGCAGCTTAATTATAGCGGGAGGCATTTTCAATGAGCAGTTCTTC.